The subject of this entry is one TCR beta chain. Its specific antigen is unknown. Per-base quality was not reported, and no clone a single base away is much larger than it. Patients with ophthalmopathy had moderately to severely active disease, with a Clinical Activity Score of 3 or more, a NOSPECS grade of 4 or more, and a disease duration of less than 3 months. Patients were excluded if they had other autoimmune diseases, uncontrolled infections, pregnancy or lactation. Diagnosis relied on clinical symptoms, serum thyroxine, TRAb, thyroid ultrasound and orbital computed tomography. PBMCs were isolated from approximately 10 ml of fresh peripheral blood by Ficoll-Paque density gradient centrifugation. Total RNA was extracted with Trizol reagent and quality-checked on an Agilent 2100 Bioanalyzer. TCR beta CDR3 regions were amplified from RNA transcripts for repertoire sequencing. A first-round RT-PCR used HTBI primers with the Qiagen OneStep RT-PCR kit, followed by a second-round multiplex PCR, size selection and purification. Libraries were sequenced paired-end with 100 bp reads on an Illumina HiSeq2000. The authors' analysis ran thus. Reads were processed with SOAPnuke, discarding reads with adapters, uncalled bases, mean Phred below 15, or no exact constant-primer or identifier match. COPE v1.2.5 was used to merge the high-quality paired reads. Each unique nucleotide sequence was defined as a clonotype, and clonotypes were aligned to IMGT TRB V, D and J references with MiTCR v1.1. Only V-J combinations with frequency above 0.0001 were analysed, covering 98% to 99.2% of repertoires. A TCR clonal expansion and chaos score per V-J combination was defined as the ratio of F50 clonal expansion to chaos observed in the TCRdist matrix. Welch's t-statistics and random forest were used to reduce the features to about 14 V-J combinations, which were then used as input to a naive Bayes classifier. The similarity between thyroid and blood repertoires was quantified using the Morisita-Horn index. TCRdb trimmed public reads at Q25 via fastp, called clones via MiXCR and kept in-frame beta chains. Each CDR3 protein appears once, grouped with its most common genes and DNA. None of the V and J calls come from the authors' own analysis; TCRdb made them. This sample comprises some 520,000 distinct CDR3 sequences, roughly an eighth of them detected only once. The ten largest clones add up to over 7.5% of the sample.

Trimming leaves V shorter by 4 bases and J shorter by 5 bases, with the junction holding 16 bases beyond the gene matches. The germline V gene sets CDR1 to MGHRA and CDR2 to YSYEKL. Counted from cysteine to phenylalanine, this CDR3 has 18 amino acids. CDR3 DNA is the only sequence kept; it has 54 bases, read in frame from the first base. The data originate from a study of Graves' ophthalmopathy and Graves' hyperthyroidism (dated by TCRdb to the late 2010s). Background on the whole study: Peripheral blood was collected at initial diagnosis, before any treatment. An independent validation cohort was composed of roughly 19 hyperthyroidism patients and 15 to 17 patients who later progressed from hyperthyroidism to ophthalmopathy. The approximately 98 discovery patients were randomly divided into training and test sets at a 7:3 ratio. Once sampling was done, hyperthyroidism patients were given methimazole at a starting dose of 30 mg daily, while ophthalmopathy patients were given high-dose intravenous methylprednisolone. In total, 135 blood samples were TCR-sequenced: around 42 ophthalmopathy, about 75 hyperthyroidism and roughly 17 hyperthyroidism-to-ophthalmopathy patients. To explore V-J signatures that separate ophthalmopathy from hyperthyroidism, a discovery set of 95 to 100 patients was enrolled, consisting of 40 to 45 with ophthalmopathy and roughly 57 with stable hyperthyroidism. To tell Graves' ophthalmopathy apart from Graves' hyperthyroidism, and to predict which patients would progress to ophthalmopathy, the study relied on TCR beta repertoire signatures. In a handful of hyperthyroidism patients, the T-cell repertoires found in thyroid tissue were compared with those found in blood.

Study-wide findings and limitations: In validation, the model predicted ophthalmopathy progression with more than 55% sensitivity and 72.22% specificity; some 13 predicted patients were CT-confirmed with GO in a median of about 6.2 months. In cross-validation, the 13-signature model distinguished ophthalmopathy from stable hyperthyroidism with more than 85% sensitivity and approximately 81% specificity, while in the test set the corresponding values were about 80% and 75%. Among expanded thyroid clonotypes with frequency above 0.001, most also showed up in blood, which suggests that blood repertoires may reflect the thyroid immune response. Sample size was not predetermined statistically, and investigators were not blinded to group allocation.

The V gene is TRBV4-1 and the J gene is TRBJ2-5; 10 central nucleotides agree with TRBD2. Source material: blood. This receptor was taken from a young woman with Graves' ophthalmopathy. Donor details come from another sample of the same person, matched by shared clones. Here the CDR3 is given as CASSPRIGVSGRTETQYF. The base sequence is TGCGCCAGCAGCCCACGCATCGGGGTTAGCGGGAGGACGGAGACCCAGTACTTC.